This T cell receptor (beta chain) comes out of a study of blood T cell repertoires in COVID-19. Study in general: Some COVID-19 samples were acute and others convalescent; all came from the United States, Italy and Spain.

Here immunoSEQ multiplex PCR was the method, and the copy in TCRdb shows in-frame clones only, minus some. The table records about 400,000 clones, roughly 88% of them present only once. The germline CDR1 and CDR2 sequences are SEHNR and FQNEAQ (reference sequence). The CDR3 has 15 residues. V lost 4 bases, J lost 6 bases, and 10 bases stayed unmatched. This clone was recorded a few times. This clonotype originated in a woman aged 35 to 49 with acute COVID-19. J is TRBJ1-1 and V is TRBV7-9, with 8 bases fitting TRBD1. Sequenced input: PBMCs or T cells enriched from blood (not recorded which). CDR3 nucleotides: TGTGCCAGCAGCTCCAGCGGGCAGGGGGCGGCTGAAGCTTTCTTT. This translates into CASSSSGQGAAEAFF.